This is a list of T cell receptor beta chains from one sample in a study of T cells after yellow fever vaccination. TCRdb redid the calling of the 5' RACE reads with MiXCR, one entry per CDR3 protein. Counted here are 450,000 to 650,000 distinct CDR3 sequences, approximately 13% occurring once; the ten biggest clones make up over 12%. Specimen: PBMCs, collected on the day of the yellow fever booster vaccination. Every receptor here comes from a man aged 25 to 40 who received the YFV17D yellow fever vaccine. Each CDR3 is given with its conserved first and last residue.

V	J	CDR3
TRBV19	TRBJ2-7	CASNPGLAASEQYF
TRBV16	TRBJ2-3	CASTQVLDTQYF
TRBV12-5	TRBJ2-2	CASGLGYGGELFF
TRBV9	TRBJ2-5	CASSVNSGRASGTQYF
TRBV18	TRBJ2-7	CASSPLIRDSPKYEQYF
TRBV15	TRBJ2-7	CATSRRQNERRIEQYF
TRBV7-3	TRBJ2-1	CASSPGTGRYNEQFF
TRBV9	TRBJ2-1	CASSVSGLHNNEQFF
TRBV7-2	TRBJ2-7	CASSLKAGESEQYF
TRBV4-2	TRBJ2-7	CASSDGDPDSYEQYF
TRBV20-1	TRBJ2-3	CSALPSTDTQYF
TRBV15	TRBJ2-7	CATSRDRAGPRFYEQYF